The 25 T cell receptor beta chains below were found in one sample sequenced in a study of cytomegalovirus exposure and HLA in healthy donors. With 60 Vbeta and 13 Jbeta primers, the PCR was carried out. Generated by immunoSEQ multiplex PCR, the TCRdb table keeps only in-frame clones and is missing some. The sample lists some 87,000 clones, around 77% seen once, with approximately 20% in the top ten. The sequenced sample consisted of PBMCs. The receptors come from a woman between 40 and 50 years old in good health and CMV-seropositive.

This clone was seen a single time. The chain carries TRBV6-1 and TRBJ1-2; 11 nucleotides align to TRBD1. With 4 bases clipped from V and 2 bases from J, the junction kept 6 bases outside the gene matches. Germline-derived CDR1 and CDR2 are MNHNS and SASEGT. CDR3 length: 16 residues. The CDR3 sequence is CASSGTGGRPNYGYTF. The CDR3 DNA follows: TGTGCCAGCAGTGGGACAGGGGGCCGTCCAAACTATGGCTACACCTTC.

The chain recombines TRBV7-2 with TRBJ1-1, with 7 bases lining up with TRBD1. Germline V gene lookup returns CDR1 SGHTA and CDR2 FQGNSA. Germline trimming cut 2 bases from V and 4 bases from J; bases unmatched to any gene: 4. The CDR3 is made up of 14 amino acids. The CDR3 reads CASSLYQGVTEAFF. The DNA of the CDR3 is TGTGCCAGCAGCTTATATCAGGGGGTCACTGAAGCTTTCTTT.

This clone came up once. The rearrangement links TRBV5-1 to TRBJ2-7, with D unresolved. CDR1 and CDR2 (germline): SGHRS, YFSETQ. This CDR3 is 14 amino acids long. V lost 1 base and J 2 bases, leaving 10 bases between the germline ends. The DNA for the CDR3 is TGCGCCAGCAGCTTGCTAGACCCGACCTACGAGCAGTACTTC. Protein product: CASSLLDPTYEQYF.

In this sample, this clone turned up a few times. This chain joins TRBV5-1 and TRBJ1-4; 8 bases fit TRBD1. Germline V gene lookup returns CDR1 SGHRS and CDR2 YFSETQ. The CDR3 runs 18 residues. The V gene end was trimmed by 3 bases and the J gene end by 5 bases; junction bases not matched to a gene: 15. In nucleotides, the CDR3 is TGCGCCAGCAGCTATGCATCAGGGGGCGCGGTACGAAATGAAAAACTGTTTTTT. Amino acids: CASSYASGGAVRNEKLFF. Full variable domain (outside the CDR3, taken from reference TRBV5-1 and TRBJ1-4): KAGVTQTPRYLIKTRGQQVTLSCSPISGHRSVSWYQQTPGQGLQFLFEYFSETQRNKGNFPGRFSGRQFSNSRSEMNVSTLELGDSALYLCASSYASGGAVRNEKLFFGSGTQLSVL.

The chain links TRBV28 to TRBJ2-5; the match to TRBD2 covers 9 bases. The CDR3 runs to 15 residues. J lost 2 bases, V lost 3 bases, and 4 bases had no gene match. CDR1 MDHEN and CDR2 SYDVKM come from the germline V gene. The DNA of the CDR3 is TGTGCCAGCAGTTTGAGAAGCGGGAGGCAAGAGACCCAGTACTTC. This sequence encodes CASSLRSGRQETQYF. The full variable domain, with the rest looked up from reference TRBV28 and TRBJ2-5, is DVKVTQSSRYLVKRTGEKVFLECVQDMDHENMFWYRQDPGLGLRLIYFSYDVKMKEKGDIPEGYSVSREKKERFSLILESASTNQTSMYLCASSLRSGRQETQYFGPGTRLLVL.

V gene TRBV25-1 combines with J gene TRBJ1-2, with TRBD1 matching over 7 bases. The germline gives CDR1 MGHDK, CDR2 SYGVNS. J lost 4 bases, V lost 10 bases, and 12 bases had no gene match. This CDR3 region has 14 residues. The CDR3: CATGQAGRTYGYTF. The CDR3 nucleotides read TGTGCCACCGGACAGGCCGGGCGTACCTATGGCTACACCTTC.

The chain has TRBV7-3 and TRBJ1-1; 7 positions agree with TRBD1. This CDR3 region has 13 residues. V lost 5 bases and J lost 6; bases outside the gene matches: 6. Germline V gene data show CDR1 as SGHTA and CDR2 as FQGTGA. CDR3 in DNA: TGTGCCAGCAGCCTCGACAGGGCCTCTGAAGCTTTCTTT. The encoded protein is CASSLDRASEAFF. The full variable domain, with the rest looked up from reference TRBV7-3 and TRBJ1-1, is GAGVSQTPSNKVTEKGKYVELRCDPISGHTALYWYRQSLGQGPEFLIYFQGTGAADDSGLPNDRFFAVRPEGSVSTLKIQRTERGDSAVYLCASSLDRASEAFFGQGTRLTVV.

The CDR3 DNA is TGCGCCAGCAGCGCCTCGGCAGGGGGTTTAGCTGGCTACACCTTC. It translates to CASSASAGGLAGYTF. The gene calls are TRBV5-1 and TRBJ1-2, with 7 bases identical to TRBD1. Trimming at V came to 4 bases and at J to 7 bases, leaving 13 bases not matched to a gene. CDR1 and CDR2 (germline): SGHRS, YFSETQ. The CDR3 spans 15 residues.

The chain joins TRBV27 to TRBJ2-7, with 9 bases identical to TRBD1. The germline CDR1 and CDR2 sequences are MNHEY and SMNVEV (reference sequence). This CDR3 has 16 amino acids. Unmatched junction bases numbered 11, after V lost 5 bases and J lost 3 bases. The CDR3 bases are TGTGCCAGCAGTGAACAAACGGGACAGGGCATCTACGAGCAGTACTTC. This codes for CASSEQTGQGIYEQYF.

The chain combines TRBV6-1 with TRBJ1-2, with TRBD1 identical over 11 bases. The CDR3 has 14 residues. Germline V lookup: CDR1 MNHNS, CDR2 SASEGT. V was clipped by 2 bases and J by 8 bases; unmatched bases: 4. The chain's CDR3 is CASSEQGQGGGYTF. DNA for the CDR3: TGTGCCAGCAGTGAACAGGGACAGGGGGGAGGCTACACCTTC.

The CDR3 here is CASSDRGRTDTQYF. The CDR3 DNA is TGTGCCAGCAGTGACAGGGGGAGGACAGATACGCAGTATTTT. The genes are TRBV6-5 and TRBJ2-3; TRBD1 matches 9 bases. This CDR3 has 14 amino acids. V shed 5 bases and J 3 bases; nucleotides not matched to a gene: 3. Germline V lookup: CDR1 MNHEY, CDR2 SVGAGI.

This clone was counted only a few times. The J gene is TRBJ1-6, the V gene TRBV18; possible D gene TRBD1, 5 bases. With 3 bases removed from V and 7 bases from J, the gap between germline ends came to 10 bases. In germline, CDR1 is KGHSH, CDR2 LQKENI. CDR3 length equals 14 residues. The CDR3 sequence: CASSPAGQNSPLHF. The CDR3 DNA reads TGTGCCAGCTCACCGGCGGGGCAAAATTCACCCCTCCACTTT.

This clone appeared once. The CDR3 DNA follows: TGTGCTCTAGGGGCGAAAGATACGCAGTATTTT. Translating gives CALGAKDTQYF. V and J are TRBV11-2 and TRBJ2-3; tentatively, D is TRBD1 (5 bases). The CDR3 has 11 amino acids. Germline CDR1 is SGHAT and CDR2 is FQNNGV.

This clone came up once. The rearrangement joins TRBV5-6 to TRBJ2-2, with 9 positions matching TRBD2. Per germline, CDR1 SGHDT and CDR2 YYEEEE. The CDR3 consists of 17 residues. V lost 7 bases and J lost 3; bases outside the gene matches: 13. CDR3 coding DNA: TGTGCCAGCTTGGGGCCTAGCGGGGCCACTTACACCGGGGAGCTGTTTTTT. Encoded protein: CASLGPSGATYTGELFF.

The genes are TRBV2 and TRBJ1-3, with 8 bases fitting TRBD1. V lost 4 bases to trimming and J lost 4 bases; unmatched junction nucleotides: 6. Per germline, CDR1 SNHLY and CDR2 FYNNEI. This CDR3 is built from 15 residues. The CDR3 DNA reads TGTGCCAGCAGTGCCTCGACAGGGGCGGGAAACACCATATATTTT. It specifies CASSASTGAGNTIYF.

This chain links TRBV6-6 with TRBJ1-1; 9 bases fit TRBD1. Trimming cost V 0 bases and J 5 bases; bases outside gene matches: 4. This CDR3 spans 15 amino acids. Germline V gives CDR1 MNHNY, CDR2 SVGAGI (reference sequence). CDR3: CASSYSVQGATEAFF. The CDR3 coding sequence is TGTGCCAGCAGTTACTCGGTACAGGGGGCGACTGAAGCTTTCTTT.

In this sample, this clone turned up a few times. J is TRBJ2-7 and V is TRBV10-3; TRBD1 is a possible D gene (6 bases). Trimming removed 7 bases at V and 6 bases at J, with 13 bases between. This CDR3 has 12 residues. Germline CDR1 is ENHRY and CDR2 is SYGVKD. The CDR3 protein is CAIIDRFGEQYF. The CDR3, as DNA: TGTGCCATCATCGACAGGTTCGGCGAGCAGTACTTC.

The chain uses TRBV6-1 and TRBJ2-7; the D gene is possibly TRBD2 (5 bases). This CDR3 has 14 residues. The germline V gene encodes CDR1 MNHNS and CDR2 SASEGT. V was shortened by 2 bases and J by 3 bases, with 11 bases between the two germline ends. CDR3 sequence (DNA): TGTGCCAGCAGTGAACGTGTCGGGAACTACGAGCAGTACTTC. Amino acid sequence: CASSERVGNYEQYF.

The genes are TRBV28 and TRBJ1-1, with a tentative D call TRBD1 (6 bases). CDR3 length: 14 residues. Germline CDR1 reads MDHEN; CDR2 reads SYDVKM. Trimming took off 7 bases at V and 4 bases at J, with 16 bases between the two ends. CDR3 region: CASNGPPRGTEAFF. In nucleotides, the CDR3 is TGTGCCAGCAACGGCCCCCCCAGGGGCACTGAAGCTTTCTTT.

In DNA, the CDR3 is TGCGCCAGCAGCTTGGGGCGGAACTCCTACGAGCAGTACTTC. Its translation is CASSLGRNSYEQYF. V usage is TRBV5-1 and J usage is TRBJ2-7; no definite D call. This CDR3 region has 14 residues. Germline CDR1 reads SGHRS; CDR2 reads YFSETQ. The V end was cut by 0 bases, the J end by 0 bases, with 7 bases between.

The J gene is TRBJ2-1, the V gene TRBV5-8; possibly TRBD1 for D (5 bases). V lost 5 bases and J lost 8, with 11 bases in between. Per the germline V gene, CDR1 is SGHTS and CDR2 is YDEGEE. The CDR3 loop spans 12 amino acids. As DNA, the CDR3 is TGTGCCAGCAGGCGAGTGGGGCATGAGCAGTTCTTC. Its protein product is CASRRVGHEQFF.

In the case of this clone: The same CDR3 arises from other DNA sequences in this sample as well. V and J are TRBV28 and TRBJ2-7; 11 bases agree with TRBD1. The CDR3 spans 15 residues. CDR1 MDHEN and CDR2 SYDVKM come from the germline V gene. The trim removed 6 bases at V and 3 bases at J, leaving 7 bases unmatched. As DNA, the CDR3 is TGTGCCAGCAGCCCGCCCGGGACAGGGGGCTACGAGCAGTACTTC. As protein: CASSPPGTGGYEQYF.

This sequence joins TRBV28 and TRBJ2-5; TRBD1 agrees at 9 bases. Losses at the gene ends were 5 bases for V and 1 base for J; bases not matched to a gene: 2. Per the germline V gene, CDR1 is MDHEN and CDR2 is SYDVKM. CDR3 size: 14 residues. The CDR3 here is CASSGQGRQETQYF. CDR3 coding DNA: TGTGCCAGCAGTGGACAGGGGCGCCAAGAGACCCAGTACTTC.

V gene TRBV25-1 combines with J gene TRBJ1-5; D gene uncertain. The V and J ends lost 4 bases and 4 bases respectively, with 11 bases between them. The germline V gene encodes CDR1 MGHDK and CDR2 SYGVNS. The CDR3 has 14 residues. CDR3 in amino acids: CASSATTVNQPQHF. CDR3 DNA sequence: TGTGCCAGCAGTGCTACCACTGTAAATCAGCCCCAGCATTTT.

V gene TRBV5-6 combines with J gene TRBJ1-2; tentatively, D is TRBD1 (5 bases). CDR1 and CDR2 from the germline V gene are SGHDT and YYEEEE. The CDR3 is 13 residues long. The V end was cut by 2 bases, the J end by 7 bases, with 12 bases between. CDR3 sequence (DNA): TGTGCCAGCAGCTTTTGGGGGAGGAGTGGCTACACCTTC. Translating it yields CASSFWGRSGYTF.